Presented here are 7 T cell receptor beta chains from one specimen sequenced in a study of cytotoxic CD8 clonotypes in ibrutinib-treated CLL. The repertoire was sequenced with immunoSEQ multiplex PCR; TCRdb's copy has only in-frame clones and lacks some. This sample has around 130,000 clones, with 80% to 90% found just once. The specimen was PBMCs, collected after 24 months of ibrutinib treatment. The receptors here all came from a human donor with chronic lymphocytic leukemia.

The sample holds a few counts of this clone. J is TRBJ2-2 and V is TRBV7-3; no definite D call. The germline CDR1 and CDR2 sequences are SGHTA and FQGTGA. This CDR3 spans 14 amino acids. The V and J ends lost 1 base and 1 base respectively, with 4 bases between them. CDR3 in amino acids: CASSLIVNTGELFF. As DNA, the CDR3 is TGTGCCAGCAGCTTAATTGTGAACACCGGGGAGCTGTTTTTT.

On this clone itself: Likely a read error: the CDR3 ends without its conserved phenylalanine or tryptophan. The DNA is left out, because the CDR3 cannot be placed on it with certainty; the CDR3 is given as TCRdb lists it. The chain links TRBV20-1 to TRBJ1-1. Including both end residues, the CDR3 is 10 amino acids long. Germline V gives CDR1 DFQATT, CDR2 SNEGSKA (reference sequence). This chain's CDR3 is CSARKLSAEL.

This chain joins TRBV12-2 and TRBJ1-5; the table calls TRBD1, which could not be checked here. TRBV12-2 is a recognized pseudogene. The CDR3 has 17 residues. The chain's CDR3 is CASRPQGHRGSDQPQHF. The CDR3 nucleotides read TGTGCAAGTCGTCCTCAAGGTCACAGGGGGTCAGATCAGCCCCAGCATTTT.

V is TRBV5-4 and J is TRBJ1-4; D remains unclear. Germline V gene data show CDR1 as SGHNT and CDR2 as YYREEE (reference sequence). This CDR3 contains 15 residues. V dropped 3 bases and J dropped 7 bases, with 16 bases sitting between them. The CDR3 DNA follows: TGTGCCAGCAGCTACCTTCCCCGAGGCGCTGAAAAACTGTTTTTT. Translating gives CASSYLPRGAEKLFF.

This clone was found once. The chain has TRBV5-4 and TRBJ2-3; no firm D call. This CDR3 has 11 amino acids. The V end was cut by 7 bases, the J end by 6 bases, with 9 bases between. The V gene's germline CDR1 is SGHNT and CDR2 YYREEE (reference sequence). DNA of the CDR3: TGTGCCAGCGGGCTATGGGATACGCAGTATTTT. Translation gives CASGLWDTQYF.

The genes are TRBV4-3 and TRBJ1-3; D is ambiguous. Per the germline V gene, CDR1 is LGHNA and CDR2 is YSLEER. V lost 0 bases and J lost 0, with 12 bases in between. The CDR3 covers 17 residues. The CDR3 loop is CASSQDQVESSGNTIYF. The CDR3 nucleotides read TGCGCCAGCAGCCAAGATCAAGTGGAAAGCTCTGGAAACACCATATATTTT.

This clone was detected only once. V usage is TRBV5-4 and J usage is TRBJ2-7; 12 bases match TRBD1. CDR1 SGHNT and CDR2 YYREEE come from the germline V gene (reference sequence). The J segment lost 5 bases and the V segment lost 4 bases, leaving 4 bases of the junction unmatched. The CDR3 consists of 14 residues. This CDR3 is CASSPGQGADEQYF. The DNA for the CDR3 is TGTGCCAGCAGCCCGGGACAGGGGGCAGACGAGCAGTACTTC.